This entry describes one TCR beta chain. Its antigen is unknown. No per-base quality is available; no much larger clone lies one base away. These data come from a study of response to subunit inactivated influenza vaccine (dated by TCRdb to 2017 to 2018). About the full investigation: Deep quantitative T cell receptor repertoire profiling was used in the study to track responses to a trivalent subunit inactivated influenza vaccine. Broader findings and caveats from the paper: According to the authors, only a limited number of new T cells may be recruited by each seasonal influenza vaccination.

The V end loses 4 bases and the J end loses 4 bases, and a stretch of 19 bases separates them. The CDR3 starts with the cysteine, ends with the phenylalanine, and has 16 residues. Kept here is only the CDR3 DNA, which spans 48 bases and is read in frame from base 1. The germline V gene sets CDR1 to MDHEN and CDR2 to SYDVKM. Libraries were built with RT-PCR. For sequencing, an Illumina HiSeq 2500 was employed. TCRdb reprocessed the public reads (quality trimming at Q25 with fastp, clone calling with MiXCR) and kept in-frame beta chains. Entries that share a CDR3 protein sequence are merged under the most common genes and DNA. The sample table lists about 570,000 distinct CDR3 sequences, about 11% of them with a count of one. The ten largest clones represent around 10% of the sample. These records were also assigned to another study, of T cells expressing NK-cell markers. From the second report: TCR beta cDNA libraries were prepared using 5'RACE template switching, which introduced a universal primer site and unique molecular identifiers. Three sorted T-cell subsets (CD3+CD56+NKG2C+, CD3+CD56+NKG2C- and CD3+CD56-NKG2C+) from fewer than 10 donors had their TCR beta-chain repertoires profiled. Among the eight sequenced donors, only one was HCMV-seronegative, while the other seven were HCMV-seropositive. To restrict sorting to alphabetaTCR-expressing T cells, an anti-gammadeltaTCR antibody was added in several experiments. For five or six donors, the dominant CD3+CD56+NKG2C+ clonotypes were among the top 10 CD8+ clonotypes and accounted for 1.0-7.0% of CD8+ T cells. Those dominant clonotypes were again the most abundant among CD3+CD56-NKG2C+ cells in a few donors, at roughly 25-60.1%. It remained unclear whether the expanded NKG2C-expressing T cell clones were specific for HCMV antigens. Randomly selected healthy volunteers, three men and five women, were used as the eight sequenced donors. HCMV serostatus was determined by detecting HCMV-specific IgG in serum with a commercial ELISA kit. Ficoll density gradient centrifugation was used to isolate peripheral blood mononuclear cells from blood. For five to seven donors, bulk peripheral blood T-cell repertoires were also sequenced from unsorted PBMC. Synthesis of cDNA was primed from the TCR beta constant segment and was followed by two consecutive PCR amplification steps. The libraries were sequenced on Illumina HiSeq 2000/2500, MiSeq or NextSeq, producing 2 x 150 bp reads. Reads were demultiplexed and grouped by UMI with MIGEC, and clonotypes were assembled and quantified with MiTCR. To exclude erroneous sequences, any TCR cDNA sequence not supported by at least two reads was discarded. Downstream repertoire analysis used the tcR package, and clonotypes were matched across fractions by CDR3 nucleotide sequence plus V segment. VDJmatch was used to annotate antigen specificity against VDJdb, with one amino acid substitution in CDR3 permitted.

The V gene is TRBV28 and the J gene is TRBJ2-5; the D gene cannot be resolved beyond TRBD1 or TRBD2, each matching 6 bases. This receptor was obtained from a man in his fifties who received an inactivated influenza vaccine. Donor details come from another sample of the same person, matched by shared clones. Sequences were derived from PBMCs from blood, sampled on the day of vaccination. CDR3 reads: CASSSIQPGATETQYF. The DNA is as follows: TGTGCCAGCAGTTCCATTCAGCCGGGGGCAACAGAGACCCAGTACTTC. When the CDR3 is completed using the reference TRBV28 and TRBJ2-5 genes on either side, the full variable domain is DVKVTQSSRYLVKRTGEKVFLECVQDMDHENMFWYRQDPGLGLRLIYFSYDVKMKEKGDIPEGYSVSREKKERFSLILESASTNQTSMYLCASSSIQPGATETQYFGPGTRLLVL.